The present TCR beta chain was sequenced within a study of T cell changes during pregnancy in multiple sclerosis. The CDR3 runs 15 residues. The V gene's germline CDR1 is SNHLY and CDR2 FYNNEI. The V gene lost 5 bases and the J gene lost 4 bases, with 16 bases spanning the gap. The assay was immunoSEQ multiplex PCR, and TCRdb's table has in-frame clones only and misses some. The table has 70,000 to 95,000 clones, approximately 95% seen once. The rearrangement uses TRBV2 and TRBJ2-3, with D unclear. Sequencing was performed on peripheral blood, taken after pregnancy. This TCR was sampled from a female donor in good health, enrolled as a control in a pregnancy study. The CDR3 bases are TGTGCCAGCAGTAAAGTCACGGTTCGGGCAGATACGCAGTATTTT. It encodes CASSKVTVRADTQYF.